This paragraph reports one T cell receptor beta chain. This record comes from a study of blood T cell repertoires in COVID-19. Study summary: The United States, Italy and Spain provided the acute and convalescent COVID-19 samples. From T cells, B-cell-depleted T cells, or PBMCs came the material, which was cDNA or gDNA.

V lost 5 bases to trimming and J lost 3 bases; unmatched junction nucleotides: 6. The CDR3 length is 14 residues. Germline V gene data show CDR1 as GTSNPN and CDR2 as SVGIG (reference sequence). Original handling: Estimates of nucleated cell counts were drawn from the amplification of reference gene primers. Sequencing used immunoSEQ multiplex PCR; TCRdb keeps in-frame clones, though not all of them. V and J calls and clone size are given by that table; D and trimming were obtained from the DNA. Of approximately 190,000 clones detected, about four fifths appear once; the ten largest clones hold 6.9%.

The sequenced sample consisted of peripheral blood. The chain carries TRBV30 and TRBJ1-3; 8 bases agree with TRBD1. The source of this sequence is a man aged 55-75 years with acute or convalescent COVID-19. DNA of the CDR3: TGTGCCTGGGAGACAGGGGACCATGGAAACACCATATATTTT. As protein: CAWETGDHGNTIYF.